This T cell receptor beta chain was captured in a study of OX40 agonist ivuxolimab in advanced cancers. Study overall: Of mixed ages from about 23 to 85 and averaging 60 years, the group was over 80% male. Three patients, one with hepatocellular carcinoma and two with cutaneous melanoma, achieved partial responses.

Whole-study results and caveats: Clonal expansion was seen in CD4+ and CD8+ blood T cells by week 6 at 0.1 to 3.0 mg/kg. Mean expanded clone counts were higher in CD8+ than CD4+ T cells.

Comment on this clone: Its antigen is as yet unknown.

Profiled with immunoSEQ multiplex PCR; TCRdb holds only in-frame clones, not every one. The sample carries 100,000 to 120,000 clones, approximately 90% recorded once. The V and J ends lost 5 bases and 3 bases respectively, with 13 bases between them. Germline loops: CDR1 MGHDK, CDR2 SYGVNS. The CDR3 runs to 14 residues. J is TRBJ1-1 and V is TRBV25-1; no firm D call. This sequence originates from an adult with an advanced solid tumor such as melanoma, head and neck, liver or kidney cancer. Sequenced here: CD4+ or CD8+ T cells sorted from blood, sampled in a trial of the OX40 agonist ivuxolimab. The CDR3 here is CASSFGWSDTEAFF. The CDR3 nucleotides are TGTGCCAGCAGTTTTGGATGGTCGGACACTGAAGCTTTCTTT.